This T cell receptor beta chain came from a study of T and B cells in COVID-19 patients. Study details: Blood was sampled from COVID-19 patients who were either actively infected or recovered.

Study observations and caveats: Active COVID-19 showed highly clonal TRB repertoires; recovery showed diversity and richness above healthy donors.

This clonotype is deemed medium-sized. Its antigen is unknown. Multiplex PCR with BIOMED2 TRB-A/B primer pools amplified TRB rearrangements. TCRdb called the multiplex PCR reads again in MiXCR, with one record for every CDR3 protein. The repertoire consists of 14,000 to 15,000 distinct CDR3 sequences, with less than 30% occurring once and the leading ten covering approximately 1.1%. Germline V gene data show CDR1 as LNHDA and CDR2 as SQIVND (reference sequence). Trimming took off 5 bases at V and 0 bases at J, with 8 bases between the two ends. The length of the CDR3 is 13 residues. Blood genomic DNA input for TRB amplification was about 250-550 ng.

The chain recombines TRBV19 with TRBJ2-7; TRBD1 is a possible D gene (6 bases). The sample was blood. The source of this sequence is a human donor who had recovered from COVID-19. The CDR3 nucleotides are TGTGCCAGTAGTTGGACAGTCTCCTACGAGCAGTACTTC. Translation: CASSWTVSYEQYF.